The 15 T cell receptor beta chains reported below all come from one sample, sequenced in a study of blood T cell repertoires in COVID-19. Sequenced by immunoSEQ multiplex PCR; TCRdb stores in-frame clones only, minus some. The repertoire holds roughly 290,000 clones, with over 75% as singletons. Sequencing was performed on peripheral blood. The receptors were sampled from a woman in her fifties or sixties with acute or convalescent COVID-19.

The chain uses TRBV19 and TRBJ1-2; D is unclear. CDR1 and CDR2 (germline): LNHDA, SQIVND (reference sequence). V lost 7 bases and J lost 0, with 6 bases in between. The CDR3 sequence is 12 residues long. CDR3 in amino acids: CASTPANYGYTF. The CDR3 DNA sequence: TGTGCCAGTACACCAGCTAACTATGGCTACACCTTC.

The DNA for the CDR3 is TGTGCCAGCAGCTCACAGGGTTGGCAGCCCCAGCATTTT. This codes for CASSSQGWQPQHF. V usage is TRBV7-9 and J usage is TRBJ1-5; D might be TRBD1 (6 bases). The CDR3 length is 13 residues. V was cut by 4 bases and J by 7 bases, with 11 bases left in between. Germline V gene data show CDR1 as SEHNR and CDR2 as FQNEAQ (reference sequence).

This CDR3 is CASARVGSSYNEQFF. CDR3 sequence (DNA): TGTGCCAGCGCCCGTGTCGGGAGCTCCTACAATGAGCAGTTCTTC. This chain uses TRBV7-8 with TRBJ2-1; TRBD2 is a possible D gene (6 bases). The germline V and J ends were trimmed by 8 bases and 0 bases, with 14 bases remaining between them. Germline CDR1 and CDR2: SGHVS and FQNEAQ. This CDR3 has 15 residues.

This clone was counted a single time. The chain employs TRBV28 and TRBJ2-5; weak D call: TRBD2 (5 bases). The CDR3 has 16 amino acids. Trimming shortened V by 3 bases and J by 0 bases, and 14 bases separated the two germline ends. CDR1 is MDHEN and CDR2 is SYDVKM in the germline V gene. CDR3 sequence (DNA): TGTGCCAGCAGTTTCCCTGGAGGATCGTACCAAGAGACCCAGTACTTC. This gives the protein CASSFPGGSYQETQYF.

The CDR3 loop is CASSLGQPVVEKLFF. The CDR3 DNA follows: TGTGCCAGCAGCCTAGGACAGCCCGTTGTGGAAAAACTGTTTTTT. The chain is built from TRBV7-6 and TRBJ1-4; D perhaps matches TRBD1 (6 bases). CDR1 is SGHVS and CDR2 is FNYEAQ in the germline V gene. This CDR3 region has 15 residues. Trimming left V 5 bases short and J 8 bases short, with 18 bases between. The variable domain in full, completed from reference TRBV7-6 and TRBJ1-4, reads GAGVSQSPRYKVTKRGQDVALRCDPISGHVSLYWYRQALGQGPEFLTYFNYEAQQDKSGLPNDRFSAERPEGSISTLTIQRTEQRDSAMYRCASSLGQPVVEKLFFGSGTQLSVL.

The chain combines TRBV25-1 with TRBJ1-2; 8 bases are a match to TRBD1. V lost 4 bases to trimming and J lost 4 bases; unmatched junction nucleotides: 8. The CDR3 extends over 15 amino acids. Germline V CDR1 and CDR2: MGHDK, SYGVNS. The CDR3 DNA sequence: TGTGCCAGCAGTGTTCACTCAGGGGGCTCCTATGGCTACACCTTC. Protein product: CASSVHSGGSYGYTF.

In DNA form, the CDR3 reads TGTGCCAGCAGTTTATGGGGGGACGTGGGTTCACCCCTCCACTTT. This translates into CASSLWGDVGSPLHF. V and J are TRBV27 and TRBJ1-6; D is perhaps TRBD1 (5 bases). V lost 1 base, J lost 9 bases, and 13 bases lay in between. Germline V lookup: CDR1 MNHEY, CDR2 SMNVEV (reference sequence). The CDR3 contains 15 residues.

This chain joins TRBV19 and TRBJ2-1; 11 bases align to TRBD2. From germline, CDR1 is LNHDA and CDR2 SQIVND (reference sequence). V shed 6 bases, J shed 2 bases, and the junction held 6 bases outside the gene matches. This CDR3 region has 16 residues. The CDR3 bases are TGTGCCAGTAGGACGACTAGCGGGGTAACCTACAATGAGCAGTTCTTC. Protein sequence: CASRTTSGVTYNEQFF.

The chain couples TRBV6-6 to TRBJ1-5, with 8 positions matching TRBD1. Germline V gene data show CDR1 as MNHNY and CDR2 as SVGAGI (reference sequence). This CDR3 comprises 17 residues. With V trimmed by 5 bases and J by 0 bases, 9 bases remained unmatched. The chain's CDR3 is CASSPDRGTYSNQPQHF. The DNA of the CDR3 is TGTGCCAGCAGTCCAGACAGGGGAACCTATAGCAATCAGCCCCAGCATTTT.

This chain links TRBV7-6 with TRBJ2-3; TRBD2 matches 9 bases. From germline, CDR1 is SGHVS and CDR2 FNYEAQ. J was trimmed by 2 bases and V by 1 base; bases with no gene match: 4. CDR3 length: 16 amino acids. CDR3 amino acids: CASSLGVAGATDTQYF. DNA for the CDR3: TGTGCCAGCAGCTTAGGGGTAGCGGGGGCCACAGATACGCAGTATTTT.

The chain combines TRBV7-6 with TRBJ2-7; the match to TRBD2 covers 10 bases. The length of the CDR3 is 16 residues. CDR1 and CDR2 (germline): SGHVS, FNYEAQ. Unmatched junction bases numbered 7, after V lost 0 bases and J lost 5 bases. The CDR3 coding sequence is TGTGCCAGCAGCTTAGCGCGGTCTAGCGGGAGCCACGAGCAGTACTTC. As protein: CASSLARSSGSHEQYF.

The V gene is TRBV7-8, the J gene TRBJ2-2; D perhaps matches TRBD2 (5 bases). This CDR3 comprises 13 residues. The V gene's germline CDR1 is SGHVS and CDR2 FQNEAQ. Trimming cost V 3 bases and J 3 bases, with 5 bases left between them. The CDR3 coding sequence is TGTGCCAGCAGCTTGCGGGACACCGGGGAGCTGTTTTTT. Translated: CASSLRDTGELFF.

This chain connects TRBV4-1 to TRBJ1-3; TRBD1 aligns across 9 bases. Losses at the gene ends were 2 bases for V and 2 bases for J; bases not matched to a gene: 16. The CDR3 is made up of 20 amino acids. The germline gives CDR1 MGHRA, CDR2 YSYEKL. The CDR3 DNA is TGCGCCAGCAGCCAAAGCCCTCGGGACAGGGCAGTTTTGACTGGAAACACCATATATTTT. Residues: CASSQSPRDRAVLTGNTIYF.

This clone was counted a few times. This rearrangement joins TRBV4-2 to TRBJ2-5, with 10 bases aligning to TRBD2. Trimming at V came to 4 bases and at J to 1 base, leaving 9 bases not matched to a gene. The V gene's germline CDR1 is LGHNA and CDR2 YNFKEQ. This CDR3 spans 17 amino acids. This chain's CDR3 is CASSLMSASGGQETQYF. The CDR3 DNA reads as TGTGCCAGCAGCCTAATGTCGGCTAGCGGGGGCCAAGAGACCCAGTACTTC.

The chain has TRBV19 and TRBJ1-2; possibly TRBD1 for D (5 bases). In germline, CDR1 is LNHDA, CDR2 SQIVND (reference sequence). The CDR3 runs to 15 residues. V was shortened by 6 bases and J by 0 bases, with 14 bases between the two germline ends. The CDR3, as DNA: TGTGCCAGTAGCCCCGTGAAGGGGCCTAACTATGGCTACACCTTC. Translation gives CASSPVKGPNYGYTF.